There are a few counts of the clone carrying this T cell receptor beta chain. The source of the sample is a study of blood T cell repertoires in COVID-19. Overall study context: In each case, the material was cDNA or gDNA derived from T cells, B-cell-depleted T cells, or PBMCs.

Germline lookup yields CDR1 SGHDT and CDR2 YYEEEE. This CDR3 region has 12 residues. Trimming shortened V by 5 bases and J by 4 bases, and 9 bases separated the two germline ends. TCRdb's copy holds only in-frame clones and misses some; the assay was immunoSEQ multiplex PCR. The table shows roughly 250,000 clones, with 75% to 90% occurring only once. This chain joins TRBV5-6 and TRBJ1-2, with a possible D match to TRBD1 (6 bases). The specimen sequenced was PBMCs or T cells enriched from blood (not recorded which). The sequence came from a woman between 40 and 50 years old with acute COVID-19. This CDR3 reads CASRRDTYGYTF. CDR3 DNA sequence: TGTGCCAGCAGAAGGGACACCTATGGCTACACCTTC.